Listed here are 9 T cell receptor beta chains from one sample, sequenced in a study of CD8+CD57+ T cells in acquired aplastic anemia. The template used for profiling TCR beta VDJ and CDR3 was genomic DNA. TCRdb reanalysed the reads using MiXCR and keeps one entry per CDR3 protein. The sample shows approximately 190,000 distinct CDR3 sequences, 64% of them seen only once. The sequenced sample was sorted CD4+, CD8+, or CD8+CD57+ T cells (not recorded which) from PBMCs. These receptors were taken from a human donor with severe aplastic anemia or a healthy control (not recorded which).

This clonotype was picked up a small number of times. V is TRBV24-1 and J is TRBJ2-2; D is possibly TRBD2 (5 bases). V was clipped by 9 bases and J by 5 bases, with 12 bases between them. The CDR3 spans 13 residues. CDR1 KGHDR and CDR2 SFDVKD come from the germline V gene. Here the CDR3 reads CATRSRGTGELFF. The CDR3 bases are TGTGCCACCCGCTCCCGCGGGACCGGGGAGCTGTTTTTT.

This clonotype was seen more than once but under ten times. The CDR3 nucleotides are TGTGCCAGCAGCTACCCCATGGTAGAGACCCAGTACTTC. Translation: CASSYPMVETQYF. The J gene is TRBJ2-5, the V gene TRBV5-4, with unresolved D. The CDR3 runs to 13 residues. CDR1 is SGHNT, CDR2 YYREEE, per germline (reference sequence). Trimming left V 3 bases short and J 4 bases short, with 10 bases between.

The chain links TRBV2 to TRBJ2-1; D might be TRBD2 (6 bases). V was clipped by 6 bases and J by 0 bases, with 12 bases between them. The CDR3 consists of 15 residues. Germline-derived CDR1 and CDR2 are SNHLY and FYNNEI. CDR3 sequence: CASSPTSTSYNEQFF. In nucleotides, the CDR3 is TGTGCCAGCAGCCCAACTAGCACCTCCTACAATGAGCAGTTCTTC.

This clonotype was seen more than once but under ten times. This chain joins TRBV3-1 and TRBJ2-5; D is unresolved. CDR1 and CDR2 from the germline V gene are LGHDT and YNNKEL (reference sequence). This CDR3 spans 15 amino acids. V was trimmed by 0 bases and J by 6 bases, leaving 14 bases between them. Here the CDR3 DNA reads TGTGCCAGCAGCCAAGATGGTGGACCGGTCAAGACCCAGTACTTC. It encodes CASSQDGGPVKTQYF.

CDR3 amino acids: CASSYRGADEKLFF. CDR3 DNA: TGTGCCAGCAGTTACAGGGGGGCGGATGAAAAACTGTTTTTT. This chain links TRBV28 with TRBJ1-4; 8 positions agree with TRBD1. Trimming at V came to 4 bases and at J to 6 bases, leaving 4 bases not matched to a gene. CDR1 MDHEN and CDR2 SYDVKM come from the germline V gene. There are 14 residues in the CDR3.

This chain connects TRBV12-3 or TRBV12-4 to TRBJ2-7; no clear D. The CDR3 covers 15 residues. Trimming took off 1 base at V and 0 bases at J, with 10 bases between the two ends. CDR3 loop: CASSLVDGVSYEQYF. The CDR3 region has the DNA TGTGCCAGCAGTTTAGTGGATGGGGTCTCCTACGAGCAGTACTTC.

This clonotype occurred a few times. The chain links TRBV5-1 to TRBJ1-3; D gene ambiguous. This CDR3 contains 12 residues. V gave up 4 bases and J gave up 3 bases, with 5 bases separating them. Germline-derived CDR1 and CDR2 are SGHRS and YFSETQ. The CDR3 region is CASSVNGNTIYF. Written as DNA, the CDR3 is TGCGCCAGCAGCGTGAATGGAAACACCATATATTTT.

J is TRBJ2-7 and V is TRBV25-1, with 7 bases matching TRBD1. In germline, CDR1 is MGHDK, CDR2 SYGVNS. The J segment lost 0 bases and the V segment lost 4 bases, leaving 9 bases of the junction unmatched. This CDR3 has 16 residues. This CDR3 reads CASSVSLGQNSYEQYF. Here the CDR3 DNA reads TGTGCCAGCAGTGTATCCCTGGGACAGAACTCCTACGAGCAGTACTTC.

This clonotype was counted many times. The gene calls are TRBV6-6 and TRBJ2-3; D gene ambiguous. The V gene lost 0 bases and the J gene lost 1 base, with 5 bases spanning the gap. The germline gives CDR1 MNHNY, CDR2 SVGAGI (reference sequence). The CDR3 is made up of 14 amino acids. The CDR3 bases are TGTGCCAGCAGTTACTCGGACGGCACAGATACGCAGTATTTT. It specifies CASSYSDGTDTQYF.